These 16 T cell receptor beta chains came from one sample sequenced in a study of blood T cell repertoires in COVID-19. TCRdb keeps only in-frame clones here, not all; method: immunoSEQ multiplex PCR. The table includes some 120,000 clones, approximately 85% detected once. The material sequenced was peripheral blood. These receptors were obtained from a man aged 35 to 55 with acute or convalescent COVID-19.

The V gene is TRBV19, the J gene TRBJ1-5; 7 bases are shared with TRBD1. The CDR3 length is 16 residues. Germline V gene lookup returns CDR1 LNHDA and CDR2 SQIVND (reference sequence). J gave up 4 bases and V 3 bases, and 9 bases lay outside the gene matches. CDR3 nucleotide sequence: TGTGCCAGTAGTATTCAGCCGGGCAGGGGGAATCAGCCCCAGCATTTT. Its translation: CASSIQPGRGNQPQHF. Looking up the rest from reference TRBV19 and TRBJ1-5 gives the full variable domain: DGGITQSPKYLFRKEGQNVTLSCEQNLNHDAMYWYRQDPGQGLRLIYYSQIVNDFQKGDIAEGYSVSREKKESFPLTVTSAQKNPTAFYLCASSIQPGRGNQPQHFGDGTRLSIL.

The CDR3 is CAISDSGLAGYNEQFF. The CDR3 DNA follows: TGTGCCATCAGTGATTCGGGACTAGCGGGTTACAATGAGCAGTTCTTC. V is TRBV10-3 and J is TRBJ2-1; 12 bases line up with TRBD2. This CDR3 spans 16 amino acids. Per germline, CDR1 ENHRY and CDR2 SYGVKD. Trimming at V came to 3 bases and at J to 4 bases, leaving 4 bases not matched to a gene.

The rearrangement uses TRBV28 and TRBJ2-1; possibly TRBD2 for D (6 bases). V was trimmed by 5 bases and J by 1 base, leaving 6 bases between them. The CDR3 length is 13 residues. Germline V gene lookup returns CDR1 MDHEN and CDR2 SYDVKM. The CDR3 spells CASSRESYNEQFF. CDR3 bases: TGTGCCAGCAGTCGGGAGTCCTACAATGAGCAGTTCTTC.

This chain links TRBV5-1 with TRBJ1-2, with 10 bases aligning to TRBD1. CDR3 length: 15 amino acids. V trimming: 5 bases; J trimming: 8 bases; junction bases outside the gene matches: 12. Germline CDR1 reads SGHRS; CDR2 reads YFSETQ. The CDR3, as DNA: TGCGCCAGCAGGCCGGACAGGGGGACCGAAAGGGGCTACACCTTC. Translating it yields CASRPDRGTERGYTF.

The CDR3 protein is CASSTTGYEQYF. Here the CDR3 DNA reads TGTGCCAGCAGTACCACAGGGTACGAGCAGTACTTC. V and J are TRBV28 and TRBJ2-7, with a weak D call TRBD1 (6 bases). CDR1 MDHEN and CDR2 SYDVKM come from the germline V gene. The V end lost 5 bases, the J end lost 4 bases, and 9 bases lay between the germline ends. The CDR3 length is 12 residues.

The genes are TRBV5-8 and TRBJ1-2; D unresolved. The V and J ends lost 0 bases and 4 bases respectively, with 10 bases between them. Germline lookup yields CDR1 SGHTS and CDR2 YDEGEE. This CDR3 is 14 amino acids long. The CDR3 loop reads CASSLERLTYGYTF. For the CDR3, the DNA is TGTGCCAGCAGCTTGGAGCGACTCACCTATGGCTACACCTTC. Full variable domain (outside the CDR3, taken from reference TRBV5-8 and TRBJ1-2): EAGVTQSPTHLIKTRGQQATLRCSPISGHTSVYWYQQALGLGLQFLLWYDEGEERNRGNFPPRFSGRQFPNYSSELNVNALELEDSALYLCASSLERLTYGYTFGSGTRLTVV.

The V gene is TRBV18, the J gene TRBJ2-1; D unclear. Germline CDR1 KGHSH, CDR2 LQKENI. Trimming pared 2 bases from V and 3 bases from J, leaving 11 bases between. CDR3 length equals 15 residues. CDR3: CASSPGQPSYNEQFF. CDR3 bases: TGTGCCAGCTCACCAGGGCAGCCGAGCTACAATGAGCAGTTCTTC.

Note on this clone: At one end the junction does not follow the germline gene, possibly because of a read error. This chain links TRBV6-2 or TRBV6-3 with TRBJ1-2; 7 bases align to TRBD1. The CDR3 is made up of 14 amino acids. Germline lookup yields CDR1 MNHEY and CDR2 SVGEGT. Here the CDR3 DNA reads TGTGCCAGCAGCCACCGGGACAGCTTTTTCGTCCCCGACTTC. Residues: CASSHRDSFFVPDF.

V gene TRBV15 combines with J gene TRBJ1-2; 8 nucleotides match TRBD1. Germline V gene lookup returns CDR1 LNHNV and CDR2 YYDKDF (reference sequence). Trimming removed 3 bases from V and 4 bases from J; junction bases left unmatched: 13. The CDR3 spans 17 residues. CDR3 bases: TGTGCCACCAGCAGTGATTCTACTCCAGGGGGCCTCTATGGCTACACCTTC. Residues: CATSSDSTPGGLYGYTF.

The gene calls are TRBV4-1 and TRBJ2-6; D is possibly TRBD1 (6 bases). V was trimmed by 3 bases and J by 0 bases, leaving 12 bases between them. Looked up from germline, CDR1 is MGHRA and CDR2 is YSYEKL. This CDR3 comprises 17 residues. As DNA, the CDR3 is TGCGCCAGCAGCCATCTGGGACACACCTCTGGGGCCAACGTCCTGACTTTC. Translated, it gives CASSHLGHTSGANVLTF.

In this sample, this clone turned up a few times. The J gene is TRBJ2-5, the V gene TRBV28; TRBD2 might be the D (5 bases). The germline CDR1 and CDR2 sequences are MDHEN and SYDVKM. The CDR3 covers 12 residues. Trimming removed 5 bases from V and 5 bases from J, with 9 bases in between. This chain's CDR3 is CASSKSGETQYF. The CDR3 DNA is TGTGCCAGCAGTAAATCGGGGGAGACCCAGTACTTC.

V and J are TRBV7-9 and TRBJ1-2; 7 nucleotides match TRBD1. The germline V gene has CDR1 SEHNR and CDR2 FQNEAQ (reference sequence). CDR3 length: 15 residues. Unmatched junction bases numbered 6, after V lost 5 bases and J lost 0 bases. The CDR3 reads CASSERGTANYGYTF. The CDR3 DNA sequence: TGTGCCAGCAGCGAAAGGGGGACAGCTAACTATGGCTACACCTTC.

The CDR3 DNA reads TGTGCCACCAGTGATCCTGGGACAAAGGAGACCCAGTACTTC. Amino acid sequence: CATSDPGTKETQYF. V and J are TRBV24-1 and TRBJ2-5; perhaps TRBD1 as D (6 bases). This CDR3 is built from 14 residues. Germline values: CDR1 KGHDR, CDR2 SFDVKD. The V end lost 3 bases, the J end lost 5 bases, and 12 bases lay between the germline ends.

This clone appeared a few times. The V gene is TRBV29-1, the J gene TRBJ2-5; possibly TRBD1 for D (5 bases). Trimming left V 5 bases short and J 2 bases short, with 12 bases between. Looked up from germline, CDR1 is SQVTM and CDR2 is ANQGSEA. This CDR3 is built from 13 residues. The CDR3 region is CSVLLDSQETQYF. CDR3 nucleotides: TGCAGCGTTCTCCTTGACAGTCAAGAGACCCAGTACTTC.

The J gene is TRBJ1-1, the V gene TRBV11-2, with D perhaps matching TRBD1 (5 bases). Trimming took 0 bases from V and 1 from J, leaving 12 bases between them. The CDR3 is 16 residues long. CDR1 is SGHAT and CDR2 is FQNNGV in the germline V gene. The CDR3 DNA reads as TGTGCCAGCAGCTTAGAGATGGGGCGCAGGAACACTGAAGCTTTCTTT. This encodes CASSLEMGRRNTEAFF.

The chain is built from TRBV14 and TRBJ1-1; D is unclear. Deletions cut 4 bases from V and 0 bases from J, with 15 bases between. CDR1 is SGHDN and CDR2 is FVKESK in the germline V gene. The CDR3 length is 16 residues. Here the CDR3 reads CASSPSLNLVNTEAFF. The DNA for the CDR3 is TGTGCCAGCAGCCCGTCCTTGAATCTAGTGAACACTGAAGCTTTCTTT.